The 31 T cell receptor beta chains presented below share a single source sample, sequenced in a study of shared clonotypes between healthy human individuals. Profiled with immunoSEQ multiplex PCR; TCRdb holds only in-frame clones, not every one. The sample yields about 600,000 clones, roughly 72% seen once. Sequenced input: PBMCs. The receptors were sampled from a woman aged 40 to 49 in good health. Some clones in this sample may be carry-over from other donors' samples.

V usage is TRBV13 and J usage is TRBJ1-4; 10 bases agree with TRBD1. Germline V gives CDR1 PRHDT, CDR2 FYEKMQ (reference sequence). Germline trimming cut 4 bases from V and 8 bases from J; bases unmatched to any gene: 10. The CDR3 is 16 amino acids. The CDR3 nucleotides are TGTGCCAGCAGCTCAAGTGTGGGACAGGGGTACGAAAAACTGTTTTTT. Translating gives CASSSSVGQGYEKLFF.

The chain recombines TRBV10-1 with TRBJ2-7; 7 nucleotides line up with TRBD2. This CDR3 has 12 residues. The trim removed 5 bases at V and 2 bases at J, leaving 0 bases unmatched. Germline V lookup: CDR1 WNHNN, CDR2 SYGVQD (reference sequence). The CDR3 nucleotides read TGCGCCAGCAGTCGGGGGGCCTACGAGCAGTACTTC. It translates to CASSRGAYEQYF.

This clone is classed as medium-sized. J is TRBJ1-5 and V is TRBV10-3; TRBD1 is a possible D gene (6 bases). This CDR3 region has 13 residues. V was pared by 6 bases and J by 3 bases, with 9 bases between. Germline-derived CDR1 and CDR2 are ENHRY and SYGVKD. The CDR3 DNA follows: TGTGCCATCAGCCGGGACAACAATCAGCCCCAGCATTTT. Translation: CAISRDNNQPQHF.

This clone was seen only once. V usage is TRBV5-1 and J usage is TRBJ2-3; D gene ambiguous. V shed 5 bases and J shed 6 bases, with 13 bases lying between them. Per germline, CDR1 SGHRS and CDR2 YFSETQ. CDR3 length: 13 residues. The CDR3 bases are TGCGCCAGCAGAGCTACCGGAGTGGATACGCAGTATTTT. Its translation: CASRATGVDTQYF.

This clone turned up a few times. J is TRBJ2-1 and V is TRBV4-1; D is unclear. The CDR3 is made up of 12 amino acids. V lost 0 bases to trimming and J lost 7 bases, with 4 bases between them. Germline lookup yields CDR1 MGHRA and CDR2 YSYEKL. CDR3 amino acids: CASSQDWNEQFF. CDR3 coding DNA: TGCGCCAGCAGCCAAGACTGGAATGAGCAGTTCTTC.

In this sample, this clone turned up many times. The CDR3 region is CASSLGAGDYGYTF. CDR3 bases: TGTGCCAGCAGCTTGGGGGCAGGAGACTATGGCTACACCTTC. V usage is TRBV7-3 and J usage is TRBJ1-2; the D gene is possibly TRBD1 (6 bases). Germline V gene sequence: CDR1 SGHTA, CDR2 FQGTGA. V was cut by 3 bases and J by 3 bases, with 11 bases left in between. The length of the CDR3 is 14 residues.

This sequence joins TRBV19 and TRBJ2-1, with D perhaps matching TRBD2 (7 bases). V lost 5 bases, J lost 10 bases, and 18 bases lay in between. This CDR3 has 14 amino acids. Germline assignment: CDR1 LNHDA and CDR2 SQIVND (reference sequence). Here the CDR3 reads CASSAAGGRGEQFF. The CDR3, as DNA: TGTGCCAGTAGTGCTGCCGGGGGGCGCGGGGAGCAGTTCTTC.

The J gene is TRBJ2-7, the V gene TRBV5-1; unclear D gene. The CDR3 extends over 14 amino acids. CDR1 SGHRS and CDR2 YFSETQ come from the germline V gene. The ends were cut back, 0 bases at V and 2 bases at J, with 9 bases in the middle. The DNA for the CDR3 is TGCGCCAGCAGCTTGGAGGACCAAACCTACGAGCAGTACTTC. Protein product: CASSLEDQTYEQYF.

Concerning this clone itself: This may be a read error: a much more frequent sequence differs by one nucleotide. Different DNA sequences within this sample yield the same CDR3. The J gene is TRBJ2-3, the V gene TRBV18; 10 bases line up with TRBD2. This CDR3 has 17 amino acids. Germline CDR1 reads KGHSH; CDR2 reads LQKENI. Here the CDR3 DNA reads TGTGCCAGCTCACAAAAGGCCCTAGCGGGAGCCACAGATACGCAATATTTT. Amino acid sequence: CASSQKALAGATDTQYF.

The rearrangement uses TRBV9 and TRBJ2-2; 14 bases are a match to TRBD2. Germline V gene lookup returns CDR1 SGDLS and CDR2 YYNGEE. The CDR3 runs 16 residues. V was clipped by 3 bases and J by 5 bases; unmatched bases: 3. CDR3 DNA: TGTGCCAGCAGCGAGGGACTAGCGGGAGTTACCGGGGAGCTGTTTTTT. Protein: CASSEGLAGVTGELFF.

This rearrangement joins TRBV7-2 to TRBJ2-7; 12 nucleotides agree with TRBD2. The CDR3 sequence is 13 residues long. J gave up 8 bases and V 6 bases, and 5 bases lay outside the gene matches. CDR1 is SGHTA and CDR2 is FQGNSA in the germline V gene. The CDR3: CASSRTSGMQQYF. CDR3 nucleotides: TGTGCCAGCAGTCGGACTAGCGGGATGCAGCAGTACTTC. Based on the CDR3 plus reference TRBV7-2 and TRBJ2-7, the full variable domain is GAGVSQSPSNKVTEKGKDVELRCDPISGHTALYWYRQSLGQGLEFLIYFQGNSAPDKSGLPSDRFSAERTGGSVSTLTIQRTQQEDSAVYLCASSRTSGMQQYFGPGTRLTVT.

CDR3 nucleotides: TGTGCCAGCAGCCCTAACTCCTACGAGCAGTACTTC. This sequence encodes CASSPNSYEQYF. The chain links TRBV7-9 to TRBJ2-7, with no clear D. Trimming took off 5 bases at V and 0 bases at J, with 5 bases between the two ends. Germline lookup yields CDR1 SEHNR and CDR2 FQNEAQ (reference sequence). The CDR3 runs to 12 residues.

In its sample, this clone was seen once. The DNA for the CDR3 is TGCGCCAGCAGCCAAGTCGGGACGGCAAGATTGAACACTGAAGCTTTCTTT. It codes for CASSQVGTARLNTEAFF. The V gene is TRBV4-1, the J gene TRBJ1-1, with D maybe TRBD1 (5 bases). This CDR3 is 17 amino acids long. CDR1 and CDR2 from the germline V gene are MGHRA and YSYEKL. Trimming cost V 1 base and J 0 bases, with 15 bases left between them.

A remark on this clone: This likely traces to a read error, being one base from a far larger clone. This sample also contains other DNA sequences that code for the same CDR3. This rearrangement joins TRBV30 to TRBJ2-5; D unclear. Germline CDR1 is GTSNPN and CDR2 is SVGIG (reference sequence). The CDR3 is made up of 14 amino acids. The CDR3 loop is CAWRRLLYQETQYF. The CDR3 DNA is TGTGCCTGGAGGAGGCTCCTGTACCAAGAGACACAGTACTTC.

The chain recombines TRBV7-2 with TRBJ2-7, with D possibly TRBD1 on 5 matching bases. Germline CDR1 and CDR2: SGHTA and FQGNSA. This CDR3 has 14 amino acids. The V gene lost 4 bases and the J gene lost 6 bases, with 16 bases spanning the gap. As DNA, the CDR3 is TGTGCCAGCAGCTCCAGGGAAACGTACTCCGAGCAGTACTTC. Protein sequence: CASSSRETYSEQYF.

In the case of this clone: Sequence at one end of the junction differs from germline and may be a read error. The V gene is TRBV30, the J gene TRBJ2-5; possibly TRBD1 or TRBD2 for D (6 bases each). The CDR3 consists of 15 residues. The germline CDR1 and CDR2 sequences are GTSNPN and SVGIG (reference sequence). CDR3 sequence (DNA): TGTGCCTGGAAGACATGGGTAGGGGGGCAAGAGTCCCAGTACTTC. Protein sequence: CAWKTWVGGQESQYF.

The rearrangement links TRBV5-1 to TRBJ2-2; no definite D call. The germline gives CDR1 SGHRS, CDR2 YFSETQ. V was trimmed by 0 bases and J by 1 base, leaving 7 bases between them. The CDR3 loop spans 15 amino acids. CDR3 DNA sequence: TGCGCCAGCAGCTTGGACTCAGGGAACACCGGGGAGCTGTTTTTT. Its protein product is CASSLDSGNTGELFF.

This clone occurred a few times. The V and J genes are TRBV28 and TRBJ2-3; D may correspond to TRBD1 or TRBD2 (6 bases each). The V gene lost 10 bases and the J gene lost 0 bases, with 17 bases spanning the gap. The V gene's germline CDR1 is MDHEN and CDR2 SYDVKM. This CDR3 region has 15 residues. The CDR3 nucleotides read TGTGCCAATTCAAGGGGGGTTACTAGCACAGATACGCAGTATTTT. Translating it yields CANSRGVTSTDTQYF.

For this clone: Other DNA sequences of this sample code for an identical CDR3. This chain connects TRBV28 to TRBJ1-3; D is unclear. CDR1 is MDHEN and CDR2 is SYDVKM in the germline V gene. CDR3 length equals 14 residues. The germline V and J ends were trimmed by 3 bases and 4 bases, with 10 bases remaining between them. CDR3 DNA: TGTGCCAGCAGTTTCCGGACGGGAGGAAACACCATATATTTT. It codes for CASSFRTGGNTIYF.

The chain joins TRBV7-2 to TRBJ1-1, with a possible D match to TRBD1 (6 bases). Per the germline V gene, CDR1 is SGHTA and CDR2 is FQGNSA. Trimming took 5 bases from V and 1 from J, leaving 8 bases between them. The CDR3 consists of 13 residues. CDR3 DNA: TGTGCCAGCAGCGGGGGGCGGAACACTGAAGCTTTCTTT. Translated, it gives CASSGGRNTEAFF.

The rearrangement joins TRBV7-2 to TRBJ2-2; 9 bases match TRBD1. Per germline, CDR1 SGHTA and CDR2 FQGNSA. With V trimmed by 2 bases and J by 3 bases, 4 bases remained unmatched. The CDR3 length is 16 residues. The CDR3: CASSLLGQGHTGELFF. The CDR3 DNA reads TGTGCCAGCAGCTTACTGGGACAGGGCCACACCGGGGAGCTGTTTTTT.

There are a few counts of this clone. For the CDR3, the DNA is TGTGCCAGCAGTGAAGTGGCTAGCGGGACCATTTACAATGAGCAGTTCTTC. It encodes CASSEVASGTIYNEQFF. The V call is TRBV6-1, the J call TRBJ2-1, with 9 nucleotides matching TRBD2. CDR1 MNHNS and CDR2 SASEGT come from the germline V gene. CDR3 length: 17 amino acids. Trimming cost V 1 base and J 4 bases; bases outside gene matches: 8.

This clone was picked up many times. V usage is TRBV18 and J usage is TRBJ1-5; 10 positions agree with TRBD1. The CDR3 is 14 residues long. Germline V gene lookup returns CDR1 KGHSH and CDR2 LQKENI. V lost 2 bases to trimming and J lost 8 bases; unmatched junction nucleotides: 3. The CDR3 coding sequence is TGTGCCAGCTCACCAGACAGGGGGCTTGAGCCCCAGCATTTT. It codes for CASSPDRGLEPQHF.

This clone appeared many times. The chain links TRBV7-6 to TRBJ1-5; D is perhaps TRBD1 (6 bases). The CDR3 length is 16 residues. Looked up from germline, CDR1 is SGHVS and CDR2 is FNYEAQ. V was shortened by 5 bases and J by 0 bases, with 14 bases between the two germline ends. The CDR3 region has the DNA TGTGCCAGCAGCACCAGGACAGAGTATAGCAATCAGCCCCAGCATTTT. Translated: CASSTRTEYSNQPQHF.

This chain links TRBV7-3 with TRBJ2-5, with a possible D match to TRBD1 (6 bases). With 5 bases removed from V and 4 bases from J, the gap between germline ends came to 17 bases. Germline-derived CDR1 and CDR2 are SGHTA and FQGTGA. The CDR3 runs to 15 residues. CDR3 loop: CASSAGGRGGETQYF. CDR3 in DNA: TGTGCCAGCAGCGCAGGTGGCAGGGGTGGAGAGACCCAGTACTTC. Supplemented by reference TRBV7-3 and TRBJ2-5, the full variable domain reads GAGVSQTPSNKVTEKGKYVELRCDPISGHTALYWYRQSLGQGPEFLIYFQGTGAADDSGLPNDRFFAVRPEGSVSTLKIQRTERGDSAVYLCASSAGGRGGETQYFGPGTRLLVL.

The chain couples TRBV7-2 to TRBJ1-5; TRBD1 aligns across 7 bases. The length of the CDR3 is 15 residues. The V segment lost 5 bases and the J segment 6 bases; nucleotides outside the gene matches: 10. Germline V CDR1 and CDR2: SGHTA, FQGNSA. Here the CDR3 DNA reads TGTGCCAGCAGCCACGGGACAGATATTTCTCAGCCCCAGCATTTT. This translates into CASSHGTDISQPQHF.

The V gene is TRBV11-3, the J gene TRBJ2-3; 10 bases align to TRBD1. The CDR3 totals 15 residues. The germline gives CDR1 SGHNT, CDR2 YENEEA. V shed 2 bases, J shed 3 bases, and the junction held 2 bases outside the gene matches. Here the CDR3 DNA reads TGTGCCAGCAGCTTAAGGACAGGGGGTACAGATACGCAGTATTTT. Translation: CASSLRTGGTDTQYF.

The rearrangement links TRBV11-3 to TRBJ2-1, with TRBD2 as a possible D gene (6 bases). This CDR3 region has 13 residues. V shed 5 bases and J shed 6 bases, with 11 bases lying between them. Germline V CDR1 and CDR2: SGHNT, YENEEA. The CDR3 loop is CASSQEEGNEQFF. The CDR3 nucleotides are TGTGCCAGCAGCCAAGAGGAGGGCAATGAGCAGTTCTTC. Full variable domain (missing parts from reference TRBV11-3 and TRBJ2-1): EAGVVQSPRYKIIEKKQPVAFWCNPISGHNTLYWYLQNLGQGPELLIRYENEEAVDDSQLPKDRFSAERLKGVDSTLKIQPAELGDSAVYLCASSQEEGNEQFFGPGTRLTVL.

The chain is built from TRBV5-8 and TRBJ2-7; 9 bases map to TRBD1. The V gene end was trimmed by 4 bases and the J gene end by 6 bases; junction bases not matched to a gene: 11. The CDR3 runs to 15 residues. The V gene's germline CDR1 is SGHTS and CDR2 YDEGEE. Written as DNA, the CDR3 is TGTGCCAGCAGCACGCGACAGGGGGAGTTTGGCGAGCAGTACTTC. It specifies CASSTRQGEFGEQYF.

The chain combines TRBV4-3 with TRBJ1-6; the D is unclear. Germline loops: CDR1 LGHNA, CDR2 YSLEER. The CDR3 has 16 amino acids. V was clipped by 1 base and J by 8 bases, with 15 bases between them. This chain's CDR3 is CASSQGGSLQYSPLHF. The CDR3 DNA reads as TGCGCCAGCAGCCAAGGAGGCTCCCTCCAGTATTCACCCCTCCACTTT.

The chain couples TRBV6-6 to TRBJ2-7, with a possible D match to TRBD2 (6 bases). Germline V gene lookup returns CDR1 MNHNY and CDR2 SVGAGI (reference sequence). V was cut by 6 bases and J by 5 bases, with 17 bases left in between. The CDR3 is 14 amino acids. This CDR3 is CASRTSGFSHEQYF. CDR3 in DNA: TGTGCCAGCAGGACCAGCGGGTTTTCCCACGAGCAGTACTTC.